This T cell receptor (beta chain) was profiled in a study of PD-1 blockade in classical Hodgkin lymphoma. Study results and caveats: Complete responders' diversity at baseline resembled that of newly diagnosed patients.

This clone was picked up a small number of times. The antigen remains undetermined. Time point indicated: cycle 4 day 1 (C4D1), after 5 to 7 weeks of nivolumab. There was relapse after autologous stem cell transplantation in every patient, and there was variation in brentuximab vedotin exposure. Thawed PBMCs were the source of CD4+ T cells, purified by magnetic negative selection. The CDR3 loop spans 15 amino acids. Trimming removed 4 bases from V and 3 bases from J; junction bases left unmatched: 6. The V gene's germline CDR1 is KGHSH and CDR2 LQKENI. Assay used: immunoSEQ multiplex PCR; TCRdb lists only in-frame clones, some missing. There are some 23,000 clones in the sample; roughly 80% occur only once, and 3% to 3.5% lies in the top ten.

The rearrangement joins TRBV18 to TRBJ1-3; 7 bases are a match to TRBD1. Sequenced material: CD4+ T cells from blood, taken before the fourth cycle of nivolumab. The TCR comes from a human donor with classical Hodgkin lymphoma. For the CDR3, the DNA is TGTGCCAGCTCACATAACACAGGGGATGGAAACACCATATATTTT. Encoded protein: CASSHNTGDGNTIYF.